This T cell receptor (beta chain) was sequenced during a study of metastatic and nonmetastatic thyroid tumors. The CDR3 extends over 15 amino acids. CDR1 and CDR2 from the germline V gene are SGHTA and FQGTGA. The V gene end was trimmed by 2 bases and the J gene end by 2 bases; junction bases not matched to a gene: 4. With MiXCR, TCRdb called clones anew from the PCR reads. The table has around 20,000 clones, 16% seen once. In its sample, this clone was seen many times. Thyroid surgery was performed in patients who had received no treatment beforehand. The source is a male donor with papillary thyroid cancer or a benign thyroid nodule (not recorded which). Some clones in this sample may be carry-over from other donors' samples. The sample taken for sequencing was blood. The V call is TRBV7-3, the J call TRBJ2-3, with TRBD2 matching 7 bases. CDR3 in amino acids: CASSLGAGNTDTQYF. CDR3 nucleotides: TGTGCCAGCAGCTTAGGAGCGGGAAACACAGATACGCAGTATTTT.